The clone carrying this TCR beta chain was observed many times. Antigen unknown. Using RNA transcripts as the source, TCR beta CDR3 regions were amplified. TCR CDR3 underwent first-round RT-PCR with the HTBI primer set. TCRdb independently ran MiXCR on the multiplex PCR reads; one entry per CDR3 protein. The repertoire holds around 200,000 distinct CDR3 sequences, over 15% seen once, with roughly 30% in the top ten. The CDR3 consists of 16 residues. Looked up from germline, CDR1 is SGHTA and CDR2 is FQGNSA. The ends lost 2 bases at V and 5 bases at J; junction bases unmatched: 9. The data are from a study of T cells in Graves' hyperthyroidism and ophthalmopathy. Across the study: Staff took peripheral blood when the initial diagnosis was made, before any treatment began. Study results and caveats: The majority of expanded thyroid clonotypes above 0.001 also appeared in blood.

Out of over 9 ml of fresh peripheral blood came the PBMCs. This sequence originates from a woman aged 50 to 65 with Graves' hyperthyroidism. The chain links TRBV7-2 to TRBJ1-2; 9 bases map to TRBD1. The sequencing input was blood. CDR3: CASSLTLVTGGYGYTF. The DNA of the CDR3 is TGTGCCAGCAGCTTAACATTGGTGACAGGGGGATATGGCTACACCTTC.